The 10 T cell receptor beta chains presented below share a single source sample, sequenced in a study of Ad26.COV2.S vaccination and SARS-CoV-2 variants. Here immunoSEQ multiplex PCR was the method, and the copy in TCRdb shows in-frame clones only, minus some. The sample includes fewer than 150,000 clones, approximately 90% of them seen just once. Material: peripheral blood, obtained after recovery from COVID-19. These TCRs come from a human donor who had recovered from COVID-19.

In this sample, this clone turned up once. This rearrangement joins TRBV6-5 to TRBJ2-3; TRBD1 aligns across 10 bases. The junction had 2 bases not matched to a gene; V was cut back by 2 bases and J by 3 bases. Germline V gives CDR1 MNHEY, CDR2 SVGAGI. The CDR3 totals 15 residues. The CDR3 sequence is CASSYGDRGTDTQYF. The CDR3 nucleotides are TGTGCCAGCAGTTACGGGGACAGGGGAACAGATACGCAGTATTTT.

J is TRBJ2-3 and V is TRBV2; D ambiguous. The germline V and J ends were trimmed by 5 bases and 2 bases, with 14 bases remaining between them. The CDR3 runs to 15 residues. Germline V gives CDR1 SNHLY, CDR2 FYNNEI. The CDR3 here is CASSWAHRTTDTQYF. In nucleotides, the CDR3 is TGTGCCAGCAGTTGGGCTCACAGAACCACAGATACGCAGTATTTT.

This chain's CDR3 is CASSLYGGEQYF. Written as DNA, the CDR3 is TGCGCCAGCAGCTTGTACGGGGGCGAGCAGTACTTC. The chain joins TRBV5-1 to TRBJ2-7; TRBD2 might be the D (6 bases). CDR3 length: 12 amino acids. V lost 1 base and J 6 bases, leaving 8 bases between the germline ends. Germline V CDR1 and CDR2: SGHRS, YFSETQ.

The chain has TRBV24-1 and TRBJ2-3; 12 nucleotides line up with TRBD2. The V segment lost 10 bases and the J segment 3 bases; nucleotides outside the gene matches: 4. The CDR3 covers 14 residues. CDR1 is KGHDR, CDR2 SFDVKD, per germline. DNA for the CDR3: TGTGCCACTGCGACTAGCGGGGGTACAGATACGCAGTATTTT. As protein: CATATSGGTDTQYF.

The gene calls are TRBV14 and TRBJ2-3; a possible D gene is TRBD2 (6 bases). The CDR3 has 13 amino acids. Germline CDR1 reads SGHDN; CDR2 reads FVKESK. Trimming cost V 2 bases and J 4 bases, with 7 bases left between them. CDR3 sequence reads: CASSQWGADTQYF. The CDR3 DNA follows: TGTGCCAGCAGCCAATGGGGGGCAGATACGCAGTATTTT. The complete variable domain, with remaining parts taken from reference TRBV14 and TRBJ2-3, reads EAGVTQFPSHSVIEKGQTVTLRCDPISGHDNLYWYRRVMGKEIKFLLHFVKESKQDESGMPNNRFLAERTGGTYSTLKVQPAELEDSGVYFCASSQWGADTQYFGPGTRLTVL.

The chain's CDR3 is CASSLGAGANVLTF. The CDR3 region has the DNA TGTGCCAGCAGTCTGGGTGCTGGGGCCAACGTCCTGACTTTC. This chain uses TRBV5-5 with TRBJ2-6; D not resolved. V was shortened by 5 bases and J by 2 bases, with 8 bases between the two germline ends. CDR1 and CDR2 (germline): SGHKS, YYEKEE (reference sequence). This CDR3 region has 14 residues.

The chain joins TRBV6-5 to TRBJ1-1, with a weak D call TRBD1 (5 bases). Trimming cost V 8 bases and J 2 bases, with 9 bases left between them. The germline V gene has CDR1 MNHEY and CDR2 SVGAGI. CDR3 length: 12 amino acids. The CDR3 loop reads CASRQQNTEAFF. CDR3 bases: TGTGCCAGCCGACAGCAAAACACTGAAGCTTTCTTT.

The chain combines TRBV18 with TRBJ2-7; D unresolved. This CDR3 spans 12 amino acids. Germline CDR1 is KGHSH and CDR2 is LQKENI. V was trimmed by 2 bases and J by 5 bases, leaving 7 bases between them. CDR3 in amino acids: CASSPNGDEQYF. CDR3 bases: TGTGCCAGCTCACCAAACGGAGACGAGCAGTACTTC.

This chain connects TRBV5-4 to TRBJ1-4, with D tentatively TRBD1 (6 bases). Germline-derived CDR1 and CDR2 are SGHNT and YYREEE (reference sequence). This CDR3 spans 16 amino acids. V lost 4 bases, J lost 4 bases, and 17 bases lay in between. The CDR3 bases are TGTGCCAGCAGCCTATATCCCGACAGGTATAATGAAAAACTGTTTTTT. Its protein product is CASSLYPDRYNEKLFF.

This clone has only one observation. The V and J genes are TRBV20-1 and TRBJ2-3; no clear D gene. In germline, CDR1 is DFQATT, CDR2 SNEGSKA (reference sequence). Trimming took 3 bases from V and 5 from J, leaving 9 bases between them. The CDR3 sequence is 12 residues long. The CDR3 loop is CSASSPGDTQYF. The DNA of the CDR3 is TGCAGTGCTAGTTCACCCGGAGATACGCAGTATTTT.